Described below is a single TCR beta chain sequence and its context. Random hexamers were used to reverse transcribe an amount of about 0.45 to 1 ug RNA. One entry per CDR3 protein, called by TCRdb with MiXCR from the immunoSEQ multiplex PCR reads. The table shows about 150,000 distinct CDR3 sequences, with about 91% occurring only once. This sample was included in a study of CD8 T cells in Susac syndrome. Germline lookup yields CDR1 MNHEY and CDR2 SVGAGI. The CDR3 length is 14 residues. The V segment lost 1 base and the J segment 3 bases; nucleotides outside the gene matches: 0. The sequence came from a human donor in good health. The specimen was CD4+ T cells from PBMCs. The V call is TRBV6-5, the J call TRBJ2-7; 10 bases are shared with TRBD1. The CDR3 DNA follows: TGTGCCAGCAGTTACTGGACAGGGGGCTACGAGCAGTACTTC. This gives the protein CASSYWTGGYEQYF.